The TCR beta chain under discussion was sequenced for a study of lymphopenia after photon versus proton radiotherapy. Findings of the study overall: After lymphocyte nadir, photon-treated repertoires showed oligoclonal expansion, especially CD8+ Temra. Photon-treated patients lost naive T cells and TCR diversity; proton-treated stayed stable.

TCRdb's table, derived via immunoSEQ multiplex PCR, lists solely in-frame clones and lacks some. Found here are about 160,000 clones, more than 85% of them singletons; the top ten hold approximately 4.6%. As concerns this clone: Its antigen is unidentified.

CDR1 is MDHEN and CDR2 is SYDVKM in the germline V gene. The trim removed 6 bases at V and 2 bases at J, leaving 12 bases unmatched. This CDR3 is 16 amino acids long. Material: peripheral blood, obtained from a patient treated with photon-based radiotherapy. This sequence was found in a man aged 50 or older with gastric cancer. The chain uses TRBV28 and TRBJ2-7, with 8 positions matching TRBD2. CDR3 sequence (DNA): TGTGCCAGCAGCTCGCATCGTAGCGGGACCCCCTACGAGCAGTACTTC. Protein product: CASSSHRSGTPYEQYF.